Listed here are 21 T cell receptor beta chains from one sample, sequenced in a study of technical replicates of blood from a few donors. TCRdb's copy holds only in-frame clones and misses some; the assay was immunoSEQ multiplex PCR. This repertoire shows just over 95,000 clones, nearly 97% found once; its top ten account for 0.2% to 0.25%. Material: T cells isolated from PBMCs. These receptors all come from a human donor in good health.

This clone was seen just once. The genes are TRBV11-2 and TRBJ2-7, with 8 bases fitting TRBD1. The trim removed 0 bases at V and 4 bases at J, leaving 5 bases unmatched. The germline V gene encodes CDR1 SGHAT and CDR2 FQNNGV. This CDR3 has 15 amino acids. This CDR3 reads CASSLEPGQAYEQYF. The CDR3 DNA follows: TGTGCCAGCAGCTTAGAGCCGGGACAGGCGTACGAGCAGTACTTC.

This clone is a singleton in its sample. The chain employs TRBV7-9 and TRBJ2-1; 15 positions agree with TRBD2. V was pared by 5 bases and J by 8 bases, with 7 bases of the junction left unmatched. In germline, CDR1 is SEHNR, CDR2 FQNEAQ (reference sequence). This CDR3 contains 16 residues. The DNA of the CDR3 is TGTGCCAGCAGCCGGCCGGGACTAGCGGGGGGAGATGAGCAGTTCTTC. Protein product: CASSRPGLAGGDEQFF. Full variable domain (rest looked up from reference TRBV7-9 and TRBJ2-1): DTGVSQNPRHKITKRGQNVTFRCDPISEHNRLYWYRQTLGQGPEFLTYFQNEAQLEKSRLLSDRFSAERPKGSFSTLEIQRTEQGDSAMYLCASSRPGLAGGDEQFFGPGTRLTVL.

The chain combines TRBV7-2 with TRBJ1-3, with 8 positions matching TRBD1. This CDR3 spans 16 amino acids. Germline assignment: CDR1 SGHTA and CDR2 FQGNSA. The J segment lost 3 bases and the V segment lost 4 bases, leaving 8 bases of the junction unmatched. The CDR3 spells CASSSNRGKLGNTIYF. The CDR3 region has the DNA TGTGCCAGCAGCTCGAACAGGGGGAAGCTTGGAAACACCATATATTTT.

As regards this clone: This sample also contains other DNA sequences that code for the same CDR3. This chain uses TRBV7-9 with TRBJ1-2, with 7 bases matching TRBD1. V lost 1 base, J lost 6 bases, and 2 bases stayed unmatched. The CDR3 has 13 amino acids. Germline CDR1 SEHNR, CDR2 FQNEAQ (reference sequence). The chain's CDR3 is CASSLGTGDGYTF. CDR3 DNA sequence: TGTGCCAGCAGCTTAGGCACAGGGGATGGCTACACCTTC.

The chain is built from TRBV6-1 and TRBJ2-7, with 10 bases identical to TRBD2. The V and J ends lost 2 bases and 5 bases, in that order; junction bases with no gene match: 6. Germline V CDR1 and CDR2: MNHNS, SASEGT. The CDR3 length is 15 residues. The CDR3 DNA reads as TGTGCCAGCAGTGAAACGGCTAGCGGGAGCCACGAGCAGTACTTC. It encodes CASSETASGSHEQYF.

This clone occurred once. The chain combines TRBV2 with TRBJ1-3, with D possibly TRBD1 on 5 matching bases. The V gene's germline CDR1 is SNHLY and CDR2 FYNNEI. Deletions cut 6 bases from V and 0 bases from J, with 12 bases between. CDR3 size: 15 residues. The CDR3 DNA reads as TGTGCCAGCAGCCCACAGGAGGGCTCTGGAAACACCATATATTTT. Translation gives CASSPQEGSGNTIYF.

The gene calls are TRBV11-1 and TRBJ2-7, with a weak D call TRBD2 (6 bases). V was clipped by 1 base and J by 2 bases, with 9 bases between them. CDR3 length: 14 amino acids. Germline-derived CDR1 and CDR2 are SGHAT and FQDESV (reference sequence). CDR3 protein: CASSLEEGPYEQYF. The CDR3 nucleotides are TGTGCCAGCAGCTTAGAGGAGGGGCCCTACGAGCAGTACTTC. Full variable domain (rest looked up from reference TRBV11-1 and TRBJ2-7): EAEVAQSPRYKITEKSQAVAFWCDPISGHATLYWYRQILGQGPELLVQFQDESVVDDSQLPKDRFSAERLKGVDSTLKIQPAELGDSAMYLCASSLEEGPYEQYFGPGTRLTVT.

The CDR3 DNA follows: TGTGCCAGCAGTGAAGCTCCCAGGGCGACCTACGAGCAGTACTTC. Translating it yields CASSEAPRATYEQYF. This chain links TRBV6-1 with TRBJ2-7, with a possible D match to TRBD1 (5 bases). Germline lookup yields CDR1 MNHNS and CDR2 SASEGT. Trimming took off 0 bases at V and 2 bases at J, with 11 bases between the two ends. The CDR3 totals 15 residues.

The V gene is TRBV28, the J gene TRBJ2-3; 7 nucleotides agree with TRBD1. Losses at the gene ends were 5 bases for V and 0 bases for J; bases not matched to a gene: 8. Germline CDR1 MDHEN, CDR2 SYDVKM. The CDR3 contains 16 residues. The CDR3 DNA reads TGTGCCAGCAGTCCCGGACAGGCAACTAGCACAGATACGCAGTATTTT. Protein product: CASSPGQATSTDTQYF.

In DNA, the CDR3 is TGCAGCGTTGAATCGGACAGGGGATACGAGCAGTACTTC. This encodes CSVESDRGYEQYF. The rearrangement links TRBV29-1 to TRBJ2-7; TRBD1 agrees at 9 bases. The CDR3 consists of 13 residues. The V gene's germline CDR1 is SQVTM and CDR2 ANQGSEA. Trimming at V came to 2 bases and at J to 4 bases, leaving 3 bases not matched to a gene.

The chain combines TRBV14 with TRBJ2-3; the match to TRBD2 covers 9 bases. Germline values: CDR1 SGHDN, CDR2 FVKESK. The CDR3 totals 19 residues. The ends lost 4 bases at V and 2 bases at J; junction bases unmatched: 16. The CDR3 is CASSPSGGSYFRITDTQYF. The DNA for the CDR3 is TGTGCCAGCAGCCCGAGCGGGGGGTCTTACTTCAGAATCACAGATACGCAGTATTTT.

The V call is TRBV15, the J call TRBJ1-5; 7 bases agree with TRBD1. This CDR3 is built from 18 residues. Looked up from germline, CDR1 is LNHNV and CDR2 is YYDKDF (reference sequence). With 0 bases clipped from V and 1 base from J, the junction kept 9 bases outside the gene matches. The CDR3: CATSRDRGLVASNQPQHF. The CDR3 DNA reads as TGTGCCACCAGCAGAGATAGGGGGCTGGTCGCCAGCAATCAGCCCCAGCATTTT. Combining the CDR3 with reference TRBV15 and TRBJ1-5 gives the whole variable domain DAMVIQNPRYQVTQFGKPVTLSCSQTLNHNVMYWYQQKSSQAPKLLFHYYDKDFNNEADTPDNFQSRRPNTSFCFLDIRSPGLGDTAMYLCATSRDRGLVASNQPQHFGDGTRLSIL.

J is TRBJ1-2 and V is TRBV19, with TRBD1 identical over 7 bases. The CDR3 sequence is 16 residues long. V dropped 4 bases and J dropped 4; count of bases not matched to a gene: 12. Germline values: CDR1 LNHDA, CDR2 SQIVND (reference sequence). CDR3 loop: CASSRQGGLRVYGYTF. The CDR3 region has the DNA TGTGCCAGTAGTAGACAGGGAGGTCTTCGTGTCTATGGCTACACCTTC.

The CDR3 loop reads CASSGITETGELFF. The CDR3 DNA is TGTGCCAGCAGCGGAATAACAGAGACCGGGGAGCTGTTTTTT. V is TRBV9 and J is TRBJ2-2; unclear D gene. This CDR3 has 14 amino acids. Per the germline V gene, CDR1 is SGDLS and CDR2 is YYNGEE. V was trimmed by 3 bases and J by 5 bases, leaving 11 bases between them.

In this sample, this clone turned up once. The rearrangement joins TRBV6-1 to TRBJ1-2; 9 nucleotides line up with TRBD1. Germline-derived CDR1 and CDR2 are MNHNS and SASEGT. V lost 3 bases, J lost 5 bases, and 16 bases stayed unmatched. CDR3 length: 18 amino acids. CDR3 in DNA: TGTGCCAGCAGTGACATCGGTATCTCGGGGACAGGGACGTATGGCTACACCTTC. Translating gives CASSDIGISGTGTYGYTF.

This clone was seen only once. This chain connects TRBV11-2 to TRBJ2-5, with unresolved D. With 0 bases removed from V and 4 bases from J, the gap between germline ends came to 6 bases. The germline gives CDR1 SGHAT, CDR2 FQNNGV. This CDR3 contains 13 residues. The CDR3: CASSLEAPETQYF. DNA for the CDR3: TGTGCCAGCAGCTTAGAGGCACCAGAGACCCAGTACTTC.

The chain joins TRBV18 to TRBJ1-2; D is uncertain. Germline CDR1 is KGHSH and CDR2 is LQKENI. The CDR3 is made up of 14 amino acids. V was clipped by 3 bases and J by 6 bases, with 14 bases between them. As DNA, the CDR3 is TGTGCCAGCTCACCCGAGCCTGCACCGCATGGCTACACCTTC. This gives the protein CASSPEPAPHGYTF.

The count of this clone is one. The V and J genes are TRBV6-1 and TRBJ2-1, with TRBD1 as a possible D gene (7 bases). CDR1 is MNHNS and CDR2 is SASEGT in the germline V gene. Trimming left V 4 bases short and J 6 bases short, with 19 bases between. There are 16 residues in the CDR3. The CDR3 coding sequence is TGTGCCAGCAGTGCCCAGGAGGGACAGCCCCTCAATGAGCAGTTCTTC. Its protein product is CASSAQEGQPLNEQFF.

The J gene is TRBJ1-2, the V gene TRBV5-1; tentative D call: TRBD1 (5 bases). V was pared by 4 bases and J by 4 bases, with 8 bases between. The CDR3 contains 12 residues. Looked up from germline, CDR1 is SGHRS and CDR2 is YFSETQ. The CDR3 region has the DNA TGCGCCAGCAGCGGGGACTCCTATGGCTACACCTTC. This encodes CASSGDSYGYTF.

V gene TRBV7-2 combines with J gene TRBJ2-7; 8 bases are shared with TRBD1. Trimming cost V 2 bases and J 7 bases; bases outside gene matches: 7. CDR3 length: 14 amino acids. The germline V gene encodes CDR1 SGHTA and CDR2 FQGNSA. The CDR3 here is CASSLLDRVEEQYF. CDR3 bases: TGTGCCAGCAGCTTATTGGACAGGGTCGAAGAGCAGTACTTC.

The chain employs TRBV5-1 and TRBJ2-1; D is possibly TRBD2 (5 bases). The CDR3 has 14 amino acids. The germline V gene encodes CDR1 SGHRS and CDR2 YFSETQ. The ends were cut back, 4 bases at V and 8 bases at J, with 16 bases in the middle. The CDR3 region has the DNA TGCGCCAGCAGCCCCGAAACTAGTTCCCATGAGCAGTTCTTC. Translation: CASSPETSSHEQFF.